This note documents a single T cell receptor beta chain sequence. The antigen remains unidentified. The data belong to a study of beta chain features in type 1 diabetes. The CDR3 loop spans 14 amino acids. V lost 6 bases and J 6 bases, leaving 18 bases between the germline ends. Per the germline V gene, CDR1 is SGHAT and CDR2 is FQNNGV. Of the isolated RNA, all was reverse transcribed, and so the sequenced material was expressed TCRB transcripts. Method: immunoSEQ multiplex PCR; TCRdb's copy keeps in-frame clones and lacks some. The sample lists some 150,000 clones; 11% were seen once. Study-wide findings and caveats: VDJ junctions from type 1 diabetes patients carried fewer insertions and larger deletions.

The receptor was isolated from a man between 18 and 29 years old in good health. What was sequenced was central memory CD4+ T cells from blood. The chain joins TRBV11-2 to TRBJ2-7; possibly TRBD2 for D (6 bases). The CDR3 is CASSYSGTSGEQYF. As DNA, the CDR3 is TGTGCCAGCAGTTACTCCGGGACTTCAGGCGAGCAGTACTTC.